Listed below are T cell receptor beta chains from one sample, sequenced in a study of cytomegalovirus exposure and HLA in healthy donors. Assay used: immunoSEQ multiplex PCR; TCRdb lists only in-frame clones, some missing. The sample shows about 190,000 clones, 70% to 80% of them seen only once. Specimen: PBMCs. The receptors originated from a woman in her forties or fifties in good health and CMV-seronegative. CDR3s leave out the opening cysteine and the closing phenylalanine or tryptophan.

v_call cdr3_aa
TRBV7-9 ASSSGTHNTEAF
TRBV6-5 ASSYRGQNQPQH
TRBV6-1 ASSRGGQGPYEQY
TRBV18 ASSPGPEAF
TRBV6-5 ASRIISGPHEQF
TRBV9 ASSAGVYGYT
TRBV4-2 ASSQGRDTEAF
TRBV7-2 ASSPADRGMEKLF
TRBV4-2 ASSQDLGSAYEQY
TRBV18 ASSPEGALAF
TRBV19 ASSPRDLAIGELF
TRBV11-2 ASSQVVRGSGANVLT
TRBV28 ASSSEGQPPYEQY
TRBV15 ATNGGDYGYT
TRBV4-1 ASSHPGGGGYGYT
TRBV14 ASSHRGLWEDTQY
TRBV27 ASSLLRDSNQPQH
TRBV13 ASSSPNIWTGGDQPQH
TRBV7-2 ASSSREEGNTIY
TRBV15 ATSRDTEGWRGNQPQH
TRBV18 ASSPGQLGQPQH
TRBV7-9 ASNKPGSSPDTQY
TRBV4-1 ASSQPGLAGVNEQF
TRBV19 ASSIRDRASGNTIY
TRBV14 ASSQISAGSNTEAF
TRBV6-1 ASSAVGQTSSYEQY
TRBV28 ASSLSVYAQETQY
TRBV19 ASIDGRGSGNTEAF
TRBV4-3 ASSQGTGSTGELF
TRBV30 AWSVRGGPYEQY
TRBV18 ASSRDRGNTDTQY
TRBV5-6 ASSLSLAGPQH
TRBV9 ASSGGPSGEAF
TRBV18 ASSYREGETQY
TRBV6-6 ATGQGIVETQY
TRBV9 ASSVRQGYEQY
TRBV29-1 SIKTGQGIGWMNTEAF
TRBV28 ASSSAGTSGYNEQF
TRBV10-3 AISESPTRSYGYT
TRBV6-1 ASSLTSGVTGIQY
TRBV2 ASSASGQGSSPLH
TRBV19 ASSITGTGGGVGYT
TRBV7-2 ASSLVPVMNTEAF
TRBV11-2 ASSLDGGDTLNEKLF
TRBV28 ASSDRGLDQPQH
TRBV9 ASSVDGQDNQPQH
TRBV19 ASSHPGQLPYEQY
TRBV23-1 ASSQSDWPLH
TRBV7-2 ASSPARGTRQY
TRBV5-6 ASSEAQGGSPLH
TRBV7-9 ASSLAWGDEQY
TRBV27 ASRPNSGITGELF
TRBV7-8 ASSLVGLEGYNEQF
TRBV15 ATSRVRRSTDTQY